This T cell receptor beta chain comes out of a study of OX40 agonist ivuxolimab in advanced cancers. Overall study: Ivuxolimab, an antibody that agonizes OX40 (CD134), was administered to the patients. Dose-escalation patients suffered from hepatocellular carcinoma, melanoma, renal cell or head and neck cancer.

Clones were read by immunoSEQ multiplex PCR, and TCRdb kept only the in-frame ones, dropping some. The sample yields fewer than 6,500 clones, 55% to 75% seen once. V was trimmed by 5 bases and J by 7 bases, leaving 11 bases between them. Per the germline V gene, CDR1 is MDHEN and CDR2 is SYDVKM. CDR3 length: 12 residues. This clonotype originated in an adult with an advanced solid tumor such as melanoma, head and neck, liver or kidney cancer. The material was CD4+ or CD8+ T cells sorted from blood, obtained in a trial of the OX40 agonist ivuxolimab. This chain connects TRBV28 to TRBJ1-2; TRBD1 is a possible D gene (5 bases). The CDR3 DNA sequence: TGTGCCAGCAGTCTGGGGGTGGGTGGCTACACCTTC. It codes for CASSLGVGGYTF.